This T cell receptor (beta chain) stems from a study of metastatic and nonmetastatic thyroid tumors. The wider study: The comparison covered peripheral blood and tumor or nodule tissue in malignant and benign thyroid patients.

Germline CDR1 is DFQATT and CDR2 is SNEGSKA (reference sequence). Between the trimmed V and J ends, which lost 3 bases and 1 base, there was a span of 7 bases. The CDR3 runs 13 residues. Findings and limits, study-wide: Benign nodules reportedly had significantly lower TCR beta diversity than malignant thyroid tumors in blood and tumor.

Patients underwent thyroid surgery, and none had received any treatment before it. In the original workflow: It was from CDR3 differences across clinicopathological groups that a distant-metastasis classifier for papillary thyroid cancer was built. TCRdb re-called the PCR reads via MiXCR. These V and J calls rely on TCRdb rather than the paper's analysis. The sample includes tens of thousands of clones, about a fifth of them seen just once. This clone was seen ten or more times. Its antigen is still unknown. V usage is TRBV20-1 and J usage is TRBJ1-3; D unclear. This TCR was recovered from a female donor with papillary thyroid cancer or a benign thyroid nodule (not recorded which). Some clones in this sample may be carry-over from other donors' samples. Sequenced sample: blood. CDR3 nucleotides: TGCAGTGCTAGGTCCGGTTCTGGAAACACCATATATTTT. Its protein is CSARSGSGNTIYF.